Listed below are T cell receptor beta chains from one sample, sequenced in a study of blood T cell repertoires in COVID-19. The table came from immunoSEQ multiplex PCR; TCRdb's copy has only in-frame clones and leaves some out. The table has around 140,000 clones, roughly nine tenths seen once. Sequencing was carried out using peripheral blood. The source of these receptors is a young man with COVID-19, enrolled during active disease. Each CDR3 is given with its conserved first and last residue. Fields, in order: clone size, J gene, CDR3 length, D gene, V gene, CDR3 protein, CDR3 DNA. D genes are given only for firm matches. Some rows have no size entry. The others give once, few or many, or a class for an expanded clone.

. TRBJ2-1 17 TRBD2 TRBV7-8 CASSFPTSGRGYNEQFF TGTGCCAGCAGCTTCCCGACTAGCGGGAGAGGTTACAATGAGCAGTTCTTC
. TRBJ1-1 16 . TRBV10-3 CAIPGEGRNRNTEAFF TGTGCCATCCCCGGAGAGGGAAGGAACCGGAACACTGAAGCTTTCTTT
few TRBJ2-7 15 . TRBV3-1/TRBV3-2 CASSQFPGSSYEQYF TGTGCCAGCAGCCAATTCCCCGGGAGCTCCTACGAGCAGTACTTC
. TRBJ2-1 15 TRBD1 TRBV6-2/TRBV6-3 CASSTGTGEVDEQFF TGTGCCAGCAGTACCGGGACAGGGGAGGTCGATGAGCAGTTCTTC
. TRBJ1-3 15 . TRBV27 CASSLSGAAGNTIYF TGTGCCAGCAGTTTATCAGGGGCAGCCGGAAACACCATATATTTT
. TRBJ1-4 15 TRBD1 TRBV6-6 CASSHRLGGEEKLLF TGTGCCAGCAGTCACCGCTTAGGGGGCGAGGAAAAACTGCTTTTT
. TRBJ1-1 14 . TRBV13 CASSSKTGNREAFF TGTGCCAGCAGCTCGAAAACAGGGAATCGAGAAGCTTTCTTT
. TRBJ2-3 16 TRBD2 TRBV5-1 CASSLAVAGPADTQYF TGCGCCAGCAGCTTGGCCGTAGCGGGCCCGGCAGATACGCAGTATTTT
. TRBJ2-3 13 . TRBV6-2/TRBV6-3 CASSYVEPDTQYF TGTGCCAGCAGTTACGTTGAGCCAGATACGCAGTATTTT
. TRBJ2-7 15 . TRBV27 CASSPSTGSVFEQYF TGTGCCAGCAGTCCATCAACAGGGTCAGTCTTCGAGCAGTACTTC
. TRBJ2-2 13 . TRBV5-1 CASSPRVGGELFF TGCGCCAGCAGCCCCCGGGTAGGCGGGGAGCTGTTTTTT
. TRBJ2-1 15 . TRBV7-9 CASSLATSRGNEQFF TGTGCCAGCAGCTTAGCGACTAGCAGGGGCAATGAGCAGTTCTTC
. TRBJ2-2 14 TRBD1 TRBV11-2 CASRTGTGTGELFF TGTGCCAGCAGAACCGGGACAGGGACCGGGGAGCTGTTTTTT
. TRBJ1-2 11 . TRBV20-1 CSARADYGYTF TGCAGTGCTAGGGCAGATTATGGCTACACCTTC
. TRBJ1-2 14 TRBD1 TRBV4-2 CASSQEQGNYGYTF TGTGCCAGCAGCCAAGAACAGGGGAACTATGGCTACACCTTC
. TRBJ2-7 14 TRBD1 TRBV29-1 CSVAPRDRNYEQYF TGCAGCGTTGCGCCTAGGGACAGGAACTACGAGCAGTACTTC
. TRBJ1-2 16 . TRBV9 CASSVALKGVVDGYTF TGTGCCAGCAGCGTAGCTTTGAAGGGAGTGGTGGATGGCTACACCTTC
. TRBJ1-6 13 . TRBV2 CASSGIQNSPLHF TGTGCCAGCTCCGGGATCCAGAATTCACCCCTCCACTTT